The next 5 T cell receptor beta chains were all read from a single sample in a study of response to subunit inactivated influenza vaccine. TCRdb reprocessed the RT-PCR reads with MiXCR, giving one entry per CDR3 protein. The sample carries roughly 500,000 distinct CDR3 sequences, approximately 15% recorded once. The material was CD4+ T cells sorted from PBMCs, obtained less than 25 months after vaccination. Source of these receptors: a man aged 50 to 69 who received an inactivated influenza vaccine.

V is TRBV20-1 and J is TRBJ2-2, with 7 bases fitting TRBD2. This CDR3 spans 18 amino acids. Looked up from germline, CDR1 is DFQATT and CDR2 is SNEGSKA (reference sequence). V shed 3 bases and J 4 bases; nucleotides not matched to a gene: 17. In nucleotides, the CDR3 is TGCAGTGCTAGGAGGCTACTCGGGAGGTTTGTACGCACCGGGGAGCTGTTTTTT. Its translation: CSARRLLGRFVRTGELFF.

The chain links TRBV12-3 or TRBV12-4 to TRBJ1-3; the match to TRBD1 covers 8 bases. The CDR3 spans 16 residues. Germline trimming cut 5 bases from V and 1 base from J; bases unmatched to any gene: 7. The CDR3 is CASSPDRGSSGNTIYF. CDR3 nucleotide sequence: TGTGCCAGCAGTCCAGACAGGGGCTCTTCTGGAAACACCATATATTTT.

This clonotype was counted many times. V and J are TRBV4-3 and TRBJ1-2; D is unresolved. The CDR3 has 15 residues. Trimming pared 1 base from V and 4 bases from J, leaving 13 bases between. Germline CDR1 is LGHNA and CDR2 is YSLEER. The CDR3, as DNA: TGCGCCAGCAGCCAAGGGGCGATCATGGGCTATGGCTACACCTTC. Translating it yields CASSQGAIMGYGYTF.

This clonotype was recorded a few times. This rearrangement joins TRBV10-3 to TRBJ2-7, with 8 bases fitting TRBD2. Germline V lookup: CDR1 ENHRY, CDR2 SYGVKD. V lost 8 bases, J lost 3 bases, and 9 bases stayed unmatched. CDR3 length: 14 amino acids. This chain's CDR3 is CAISGGGSLYEQYF. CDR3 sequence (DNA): TGTGCCATCTCGGGCGGGGGGTCCCTCTACGAGCAGTACTTC.

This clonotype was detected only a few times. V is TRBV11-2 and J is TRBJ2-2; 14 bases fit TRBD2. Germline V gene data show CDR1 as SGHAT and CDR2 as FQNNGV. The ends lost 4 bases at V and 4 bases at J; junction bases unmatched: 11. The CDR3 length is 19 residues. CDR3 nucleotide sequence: TGTGCCAGCAGCTCACCGGGACTAGCGGGAGATTTTGTCACCGGGGAGCTGTTTTTT. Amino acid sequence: CASSSPGLAGDFVTGELFF.